This T cell receptor beta chain was recorded in a study of metastatic and nonmetastatic thyroid tumors. Study as a whole: The comparison covered peripheral blood and tumor or nodule tissue in malignant and benign thyroid patients. Study-level results: Patients with malignant thyroid tumors reportedly had significantly higher TCR beta diversity than those with benign nodules, in blood and tumor.

Remarks on this clone: The target antigen is unknown.

In the study's own analysis: The study's classifier, a distant-metastasis tool for papillary thyroid cancer, was built using CDR3 differences across clinicopathological groups. TCRdb reprocessed the PCR reads via MiXCR. For this entry, the V and J calls and clone size follow TCRdb and not the study's own pipeline. The sample holds fewer than 35,000 clones, around 30% seen once. Every patient was untreated before thyroid surgery. This CDR3 is 14 amino acids long. V was shortened by 1 base and J by 7 bases, with 13 bases between the two germline ends. The germline V gene has CDR1 GTSNPN and CDR2 SVGIG (reference sequence).

V gene TRBV30 combines with J gene TRBJ1-4; possible D gene TRBD1, 5 bases. The receptor comes from a female donor with papillary thyroid cancer or a benign thyroid nodule (not recorded which). Some clones in this sample may be carry-over from other donors' samples. The sequencing input was blood. CDR3 sequence: CAWSGWGGGEKLFF. The DNA of the CDR3 is TGTGCCTGGAGTGGTTGGGGCGGAGGTGAAAAACTGTTTTTT.